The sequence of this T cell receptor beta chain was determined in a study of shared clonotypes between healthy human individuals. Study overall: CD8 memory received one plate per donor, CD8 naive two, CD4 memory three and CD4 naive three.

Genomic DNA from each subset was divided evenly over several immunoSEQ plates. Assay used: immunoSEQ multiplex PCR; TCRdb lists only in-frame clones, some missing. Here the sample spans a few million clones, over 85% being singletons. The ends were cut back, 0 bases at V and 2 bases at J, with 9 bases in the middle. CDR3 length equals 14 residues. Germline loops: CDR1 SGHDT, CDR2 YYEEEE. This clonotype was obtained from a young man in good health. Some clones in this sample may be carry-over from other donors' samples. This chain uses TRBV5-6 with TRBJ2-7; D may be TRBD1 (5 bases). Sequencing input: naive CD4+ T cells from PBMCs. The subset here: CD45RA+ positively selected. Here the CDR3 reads CASSLEGRPYEQYF. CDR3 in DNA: TGTGCCAGCAGCTTGGAGGGGCGCCCCTACGAGCAGTACTTC.